Sequencing of this T cell receptor (beta chain) was carried out in a study of T cell clusters in autoimmune cytopenias. TRB rearrangements were amplified by touch-down multiplex PCR with mixed TRB-A/B primers. TCRdb re-called the multiplex PCR reads and gives one entry per CDR3 protein, without DNA. The table gives under 8,000 distinct CDR3 sequences; the top ten clones make up less than 45% of it. About 39,000 genome equivalents of blood DNA were amplified for TRB. These data were likewise used in another study, on T cell repertoires in aging, cancer and after chemotherapy.

The origin of this receptor is a human donor in good health. The sample comprised peripheral blood.

CDR3 loop: CASRIAGQTNTEAFF. This chain connects TRBV6-1 to TRBJ1-1; TCRdb designates TRBD1, a call that cannot be tested without DNA. The CDR3 totals 15 residues. CDR1 is MNHNS, CDR2 SASEGT, per germline.